Reported below is one T cell receptor (beta chain). The ends lost 4 bases at V and 4 bases at J; junction bases unmatched: 3. The CDR3 extends over 14 amino acids. Germline CDR1 is SGHTA and CDR2 is FQGNSA. Using immunoSEQ multiplex PCR, the repertoire was profiled, and TCRdb retains in-frame clones only, with some absent. The sample consists of roughly 20,000 clones, 88% of them appearing once. This record belongs to a study of T cell changes during pregnancy in multiple sclerosis. The sequencing here drew on CD4+ T cells from peripheral blood mononuclear cells, taken in the first trimester of pregnancy. The chain joins TRBV7-2 to TRBJ2-1; 8 bases are shared with TRBD2. This TCR came from a female donor in good health, enrolled as a control in a pregnancy study. CDR3 DNA: TGTGCCAGCAGCTGGCGCGGGGGGTACAATGAGCAGTTCTTC. It translates to CASSWRGGYNEQFF. The whole variable domain, filled in from reference TRBV7-2 and TRBJ2-1, reads GAGVSQSPSNKVTEKGKDVELRCDPISGHTALYWYRQSLGQGLEFLIYFQGNSAPDKSGLPSDRFSAERTGGSVSTLTIQRTQQEDSAVYLCASSWRGGYNEQFFGPGTRLTVL.